This T cell receptor (beta chain) was obtained from a study of CD8 T cells in Susac syndrome. The CDR3 totals 15 residues. Germline CDR1 is MNHEY and CDR2 is SVGAGI. Trimming stripped 0 bases from V and 1 base from J, with 10 bases between. CD8+ and CD4+ T cells from blood underwent TCR beta sequencing. Both CD4+ and CD8+ T cells were negatively isolated, and TEMRA cells underwent FACS enrichment. Reverse transcription of about 0.45 to 1 ug RNA was performed with random hexamers. The immunoSEQ assay covered 54 Vbeta and 13 Jbeta segments for CDR3. TCRdb re-derived calls from the immunoSEQ multiplex PCR reads in MiXCR, one entry per CDR3 protein. The data hold over 130,000 distinct CDR3 sequences, with approximately 95% observed a single time.

The sequence derives from a human donor with multiple sclerosis. This chain links TRBV6-5 with TRBJ2-7; possibly TRBD2 for D (7 bases). The sequenced sample consisted of CD4+ T cells from PBMCs. As DNA, the CDR3 is TGTGCCAGCAGTTACTCGGGGGGGCAGTCCTACGAGCAGTACTTC. It specifies CASSYSGGQSYEQYF.